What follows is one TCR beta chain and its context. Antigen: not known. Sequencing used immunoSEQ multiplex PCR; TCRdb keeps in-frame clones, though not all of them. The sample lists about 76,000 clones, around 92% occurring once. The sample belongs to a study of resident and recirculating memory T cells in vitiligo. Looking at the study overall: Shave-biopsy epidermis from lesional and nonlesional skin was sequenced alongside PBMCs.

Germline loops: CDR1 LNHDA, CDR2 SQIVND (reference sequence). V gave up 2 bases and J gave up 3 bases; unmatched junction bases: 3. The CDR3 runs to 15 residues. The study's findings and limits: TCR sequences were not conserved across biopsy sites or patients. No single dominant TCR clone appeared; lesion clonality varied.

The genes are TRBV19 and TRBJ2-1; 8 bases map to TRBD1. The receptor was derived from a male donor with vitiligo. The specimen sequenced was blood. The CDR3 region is CASSIWDRSYNEQFF. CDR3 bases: TGTGCCAGTAGTATATGGGACAGGAGCTACAATGAGCAGTTCTTC.